Described below is a single TCR beta chain sequence and its context. The sample is drawn from a study of T cell responses to AZD1222 COVID-19 vaccine. Some clones are missing from TCRdb's copy, which holds only in-frame ones; the method was immunoSEQ multiplex PCR. The sample carries 120,000 to 150,000 clones, 88% recorded once. From germline, CDR1 is SGHNT and CDR2 YENEEA. The V segment lost 6 bases and the J segment 6 bases; nucleotides outside the gene matches: 1. This CDR3 has 12 amino acids. The J gene is TRBJ2-2, the V gene TRBV11-3, with 7 nucleotides matching TRBD1. This material consisted of peripheral blood, taken on day 0 of AZD1222 vaccination. This clonotype originated in an adult in good health. This CDR3 is CASRQGSGELFF. The DNA of the CDR3 is TGTGCCAGCAGACAGGGGTCCGGGGAGCTGTTTTTT.